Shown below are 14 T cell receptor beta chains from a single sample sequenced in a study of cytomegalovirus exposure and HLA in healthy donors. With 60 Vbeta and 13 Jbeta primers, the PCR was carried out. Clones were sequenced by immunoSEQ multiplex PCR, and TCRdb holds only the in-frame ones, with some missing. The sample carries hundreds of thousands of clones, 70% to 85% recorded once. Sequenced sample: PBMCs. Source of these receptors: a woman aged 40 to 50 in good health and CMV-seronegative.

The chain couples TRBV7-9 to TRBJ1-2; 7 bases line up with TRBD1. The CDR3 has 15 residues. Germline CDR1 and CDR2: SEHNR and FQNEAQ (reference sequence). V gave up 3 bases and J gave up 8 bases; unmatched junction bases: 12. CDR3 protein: CASSFRTGESDGYTF. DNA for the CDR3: TGTGCCAGCAGCTTCCGGACAGGAGAGAGTGACGGCTACACCTTC.

The CDR3, as DNA: TGTGCCAGCAGTGCCCCTGGGCAGGGGTACTATGGCTACACCTTC. This gives the protein CASSAPGQGYYGYTF. The chain recombines TRBV2 with TRBJ1-2; TRBD1 might be the D (6 bases). V dropped 4 bases and J dropped 3 bases, with 15 bases sitting between them. CDR1 and CDR2 from the germline V gene are SNHLY and FYNNEI. The CDR3 sequence is 15 residues long.

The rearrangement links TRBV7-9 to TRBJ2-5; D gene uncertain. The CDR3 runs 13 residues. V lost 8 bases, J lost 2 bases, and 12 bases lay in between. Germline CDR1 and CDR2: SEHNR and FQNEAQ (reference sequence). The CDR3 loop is CASGLHRQETQYF. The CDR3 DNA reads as TGTGCCAGCGGGCTACATCGTCAAGAGACCCAGTACTTC.

CDR3 protein: CASSLTGNTGRETQYF. The DNA for the CDR3 is TGTGCCAGCAGCTTAACGGGCAATACAGGGCGGGAGACCCAGTACTTC. The V and J genes are TRBV13 and TRBJ2-5; TRBD1 is a possible D gene (6 bases). The V and J ends lost 2 bases and 5 bases respectively, with 18 bases between them. Looked up from germline, CDR1 is PRHDT and CDR2 is FYEKMQ (reference sequence). The CDR3 length is 16 residues.

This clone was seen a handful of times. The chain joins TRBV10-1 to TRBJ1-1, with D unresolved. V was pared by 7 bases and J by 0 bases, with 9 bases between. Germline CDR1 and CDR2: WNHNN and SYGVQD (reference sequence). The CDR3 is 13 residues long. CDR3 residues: CASTKDLNTEAFF. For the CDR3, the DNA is TGCGCCAGCACTAAGGACTTGAACACTGAAGCTTTCTTT.

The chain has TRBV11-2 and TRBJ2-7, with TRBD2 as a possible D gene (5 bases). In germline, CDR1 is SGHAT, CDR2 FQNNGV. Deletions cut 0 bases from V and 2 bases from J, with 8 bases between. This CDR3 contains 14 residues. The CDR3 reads CASSLEPTTYEQYF. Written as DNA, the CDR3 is TGTGCCAGCAGCTTAGAACCGACTACCTACGAGCAGTACTTC.

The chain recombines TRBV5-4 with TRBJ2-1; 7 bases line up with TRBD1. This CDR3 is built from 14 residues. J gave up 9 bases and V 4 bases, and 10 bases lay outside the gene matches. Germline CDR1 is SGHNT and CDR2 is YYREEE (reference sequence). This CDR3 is CASSPGTRDSEQFF. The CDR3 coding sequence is TGTGCCAGCAGCCCCGGGACGAGGGACAGTGAGCAGTTCTTC. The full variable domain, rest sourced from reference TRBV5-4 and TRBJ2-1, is ETGVTQSPTHLIKTRGQQVTLRCSSQSGHNTVSWYQQALGQGPQFIFQYYREEENGRGNFPPRFSGLQFPNYSSELNVNALELDDSALYLCASSPGTRDSEQFFGPGTRLTVL.

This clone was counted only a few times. The CDR3 spells CASSLIQGTEQYF. For the CDR3, the DNA is TGTGCCAGCAGCTTAATCCAGGGAACCGAGCAGTACTTC. The chain employs TRBV7-9 and TRBJ2-7; D may be TRBD1 (5 bases). Germline-derived CDR1 and CDR2 are SEHNR and FQNEAQ (reference sequence). With 2 bases removed from V and 6 bases from J, the gap between germline ends came to 11 bases. The CDR3 spans 13 residues.

CDR3 sequence (DNA): TGTGCCAGCAGCTCTTTTGAGCAGTACTTC. Residues: CASSSFEQYF. J is TRBJ2-7 and V is TRBV6-1; D ambiguous. V lost 6 bases, J lost 7 bases, and 7 bases lay in between. This CDR3 is 10 amino acids long. CDR1 and CDR2 (germline): MNHNS, SASEGT.

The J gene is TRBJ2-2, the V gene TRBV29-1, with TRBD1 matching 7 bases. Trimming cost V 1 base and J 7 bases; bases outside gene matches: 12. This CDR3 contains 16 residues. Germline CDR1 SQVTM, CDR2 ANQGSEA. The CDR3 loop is CSVEVSGRGKVGELFF. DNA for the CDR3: TGCAGCGTTGAAGTGTCGGGCAGGGGGAAGGTCGGGGAGCTGTTTTTT.

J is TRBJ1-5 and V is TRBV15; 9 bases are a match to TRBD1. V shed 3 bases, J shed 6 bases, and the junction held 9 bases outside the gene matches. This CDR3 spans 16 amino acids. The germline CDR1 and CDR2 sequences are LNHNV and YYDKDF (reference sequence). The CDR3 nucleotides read TGTGCCACCAGCAGCCGGGACAGGGAGCACTCTCAGCCCCAGCATTTT. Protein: CATSSRDREHSQPQHF.

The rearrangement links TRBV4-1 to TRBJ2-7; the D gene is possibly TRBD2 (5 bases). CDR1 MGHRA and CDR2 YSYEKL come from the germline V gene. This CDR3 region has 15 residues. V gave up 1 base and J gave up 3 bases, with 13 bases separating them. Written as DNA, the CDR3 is TGCGCCAGCAGCCAAGTCCCGGGGAGCTACTACGAGCAGTACTTC. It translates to CASSQVPGSYYEQYF.

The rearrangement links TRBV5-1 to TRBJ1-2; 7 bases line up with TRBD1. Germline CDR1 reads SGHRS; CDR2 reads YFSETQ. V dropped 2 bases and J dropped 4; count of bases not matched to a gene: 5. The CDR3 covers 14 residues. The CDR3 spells CASSFLTGTYGYTF. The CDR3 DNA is TGCGCCAGCAGCTTTTTGACAGGGACCTATGGCTACACCTTC. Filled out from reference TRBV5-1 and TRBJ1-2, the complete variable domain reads KAGVTQTPRYLIKTRGQQVTLSCSPISGHRSVSWYQQTPGQGLQFLFEYFSETQRNKGNFPGRFSGRQFSNSRSEMNVSTLELGDSALYLCASSFLTGTYGYTFGSGTRLTVV.

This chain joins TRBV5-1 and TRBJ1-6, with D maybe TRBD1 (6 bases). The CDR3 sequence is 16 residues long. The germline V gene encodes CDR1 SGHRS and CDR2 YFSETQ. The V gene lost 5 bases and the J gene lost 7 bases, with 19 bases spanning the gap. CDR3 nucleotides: TGCGCCAGCAGACCCAACGGGGGGCTTAACAATTCACCCCTCCACTTT. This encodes CASRPNGGLNNSPLHF.